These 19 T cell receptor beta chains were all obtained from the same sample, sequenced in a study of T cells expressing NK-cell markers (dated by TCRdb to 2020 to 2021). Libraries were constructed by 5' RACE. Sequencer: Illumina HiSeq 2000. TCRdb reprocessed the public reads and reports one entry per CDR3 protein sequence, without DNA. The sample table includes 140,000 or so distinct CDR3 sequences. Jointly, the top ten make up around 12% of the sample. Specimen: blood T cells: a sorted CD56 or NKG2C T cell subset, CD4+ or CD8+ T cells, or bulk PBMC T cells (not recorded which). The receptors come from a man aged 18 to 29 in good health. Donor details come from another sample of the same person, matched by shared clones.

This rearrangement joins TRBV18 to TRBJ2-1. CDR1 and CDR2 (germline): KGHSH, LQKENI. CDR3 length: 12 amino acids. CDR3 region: CASPNLRDEQFF.

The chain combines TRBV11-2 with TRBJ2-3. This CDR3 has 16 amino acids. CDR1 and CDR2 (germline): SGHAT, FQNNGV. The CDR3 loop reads CASSLVSAVSTDTQYF.

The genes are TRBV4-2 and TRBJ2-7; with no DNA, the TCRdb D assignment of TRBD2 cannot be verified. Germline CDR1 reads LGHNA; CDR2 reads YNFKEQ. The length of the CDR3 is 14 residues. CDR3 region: CASSQGREANEQYF.

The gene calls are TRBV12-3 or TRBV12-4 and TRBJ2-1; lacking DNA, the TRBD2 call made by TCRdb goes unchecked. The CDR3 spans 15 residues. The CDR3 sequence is CASRELAVSYNEQFF.

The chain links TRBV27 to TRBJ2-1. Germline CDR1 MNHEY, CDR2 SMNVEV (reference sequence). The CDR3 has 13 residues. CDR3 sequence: CASSPSNGVEQFF.

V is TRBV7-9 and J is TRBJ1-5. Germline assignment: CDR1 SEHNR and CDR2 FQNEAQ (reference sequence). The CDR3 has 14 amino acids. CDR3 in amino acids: CASSGSVGNQPQHF.

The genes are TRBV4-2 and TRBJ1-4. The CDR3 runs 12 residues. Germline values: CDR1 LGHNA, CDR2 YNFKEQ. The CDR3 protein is CASSQGGEKLFF.

CDR3 in amino acids: CASSLPSDLTALSSTDTQYF. The chain is built from TRBV19 and TRBJ2-3; with no DNA, the TCRdb D assignment of TRBD2 cannot be verified. This CDR3 is 20 amino acids long. CDR1 and CDR2 from the germline V gene are LNHDA and SQIVND (reference sequence).

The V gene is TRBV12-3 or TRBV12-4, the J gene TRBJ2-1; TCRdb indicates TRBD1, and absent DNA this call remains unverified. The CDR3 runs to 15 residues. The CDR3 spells CASTPGSQGFREQFF.

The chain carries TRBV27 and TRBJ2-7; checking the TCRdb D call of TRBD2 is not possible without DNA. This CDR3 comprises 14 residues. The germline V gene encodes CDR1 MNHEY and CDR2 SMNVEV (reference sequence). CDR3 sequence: CASSSRDLIYEQYF.

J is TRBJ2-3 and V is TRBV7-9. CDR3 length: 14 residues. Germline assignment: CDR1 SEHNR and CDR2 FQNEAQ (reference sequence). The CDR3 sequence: CASSPNSREDTQYF.

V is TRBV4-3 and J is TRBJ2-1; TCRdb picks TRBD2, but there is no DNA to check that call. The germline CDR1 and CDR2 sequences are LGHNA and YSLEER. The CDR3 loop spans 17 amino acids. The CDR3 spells CASSQDFTSGSSNEQFF.

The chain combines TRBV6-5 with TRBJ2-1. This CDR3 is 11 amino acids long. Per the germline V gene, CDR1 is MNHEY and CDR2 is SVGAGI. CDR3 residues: CASSLEYEQFF.

This chain's CDR3 is CASSLDASYSSYNEQFF. The rearrangement joins TRBV11-2 to TRBJ2-1. The CDR3 runs to 17 residues. Germline-derived CDR1 and CDR2 are SGHAT and FQNNGV.

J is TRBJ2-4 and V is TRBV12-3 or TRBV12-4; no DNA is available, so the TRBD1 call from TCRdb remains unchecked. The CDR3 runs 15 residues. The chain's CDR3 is CASSDEDRGRHIQYF.

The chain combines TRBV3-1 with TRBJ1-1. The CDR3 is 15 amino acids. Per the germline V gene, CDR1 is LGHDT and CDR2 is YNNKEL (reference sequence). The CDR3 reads CASSQRTTVNTEAFF.

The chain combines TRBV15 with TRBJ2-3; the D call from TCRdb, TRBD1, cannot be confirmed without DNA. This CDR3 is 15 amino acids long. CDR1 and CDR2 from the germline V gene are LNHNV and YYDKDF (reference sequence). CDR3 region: CATEHPGTYTDTQYF.

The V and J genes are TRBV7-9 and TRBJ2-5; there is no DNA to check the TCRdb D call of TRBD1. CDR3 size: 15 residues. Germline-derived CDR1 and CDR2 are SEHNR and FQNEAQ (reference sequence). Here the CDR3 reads CASSRPKGLWETQYF.

The CDR3 loop is CASQPLINTGELFF. The V and J genes are TRBV12-3 or TRBV12-4 and TRBJ2-2. CDR3 length equals 14 residues.